This T cell receptor beta chain was found in a study of shared clonotypes between healthy human individuals. Healthy HIV-negative adults without recent acute infections or vaccinations served as donors. Remarks on this clone: Its antigen is still unknown.

Authors' analysis steps: Filtering differed, since immunoSEQ gave only junction sequences and no quality scores. Method: immunoSEQ multiplex PCR; TCRdb's copy keeps in-frame clones and lacks some. V and J calls and clone size are as listed in that table; D and trimming were resolved from the DNA. The sample consists of approximately 440,000 clones, around 77% of them appearing once. The CDR3 is made up of 16 amino acids. V dropped 5 bases and J dropped 6; count of bases not matched to a gene: 13. CDR1 and CDR2 (germline): KGHSH, LQKENI. Study-wide results and limits: Blood alone was sampled, and tissue repertoires likely differ. It was the few donors that limited the genetic and exposure-history diversity represented.

The sequence derives from a woman aged 40 to 55 in good health. Some clones in this sample may be carry-over from other donors' samples. This chain joins TRBV18 and TRBJ2-3; 8 bases match TRBD2. Material for sequencing was PBMCs. The CDR3 DNA sequence: TGTGCCAGCTCAGAATCAGCGGGAGTGCCAACGGATACGCAGTATTTT. Protein product: CASSESAGVPTDTQYF.